A selection of T cell receptor beta chains follows, all from one sample in a study of radiotherapy plus CTLA-4 blockade in lung cancer. TCRdb keeps only in-frame clones here, not all; method: immunoSEQ multiplex PCR. The sample lists 110,000 or so clones, about four fifths occurring once. The input for sequencing was peripheral blood, taken from a patient treated with radiotherapy plus ipilimumab. The receptors derive from a human donor with non-small cell lung cancer who had a partial response to radiotherapy plus ipilimumab. The CDR3 runs from the conserved cysteine through the conserved F or W. A D gene is named only where the DNA matches it firmly. A row's size may be missing; if present it is once, few, many or a size class.

TRBV6-4	-	TRBD1	TRBJ2-1	TGTGCCAGCAGTGGACAGGGGGCGCACAATGAGCAGTTCTTC	CASSGQGAHNEQFF
TRBV19	-	-	TRBJ1-5	TGTGCCAGTAGTATCACGGGTTATAGCAATCAGCCCCAGCATTTT	CASSITGYSNQPQHF
TRBV18	-	-	TRBJ1-6	TGTGCCAGCTCACCAGGAGACAATTCACCCCTCCACTTT	CASSPGDNSPLHF
TRBV5-1	-	-	TRBJ1-2	TGCGCCAGCAGAGGGGCGAACTATGGCTACACCTTC	CASRGANYGYTF
TRBV6-4	-	TRBD1	TRBJ1-2	TGTGCCAGCAGTGACTCAGACAGGGACTATGGCTACACCTTC	CASSDSDRDYGYTF
TRBV6-5	once	-	TRBJ2-1	TGTGCCAGCAGCCCCCTAAATGAGCAGTTCTTC	CASSPLNEQFF
TRBV5-4	-	TRBD1	TRBJ2-7	TGTGCCAGCAGCTTGACAGGGGGCTTTTCAAGCTCCTACGAGCAGTACTTC	CASSLTGGFSSSYEQYF
TRBV7-9	-	-	TRBJ1-4	TGTGCCAGCTCCCGGGGGGTCGTCGGGGAAAAACTGTTTTTT	CASSRGVVGEKLFF
TRBV5-1	few	-	TRBJ2-7	TGCGCCAGCAGCTTGGGGCCCCCCCCCTCCTACGAGCAGTACTTC	CASSLGPPPSYEQYF
TRBV27	-	TRBD1	TRBJ2-1	TGTGCCAGCAGTCATCTCACAGGGGGCTCCTACAATGAGCAGTTCTTC	CASSHLTGGSYNEQFF
TRBV19	-	-	TRBJ1-3	TGTGCCAGTAGTTCTGGGATTCTAGCCTCTGGAAACACCATATATTTT	CASSSGILASGNTIYF
TRBV10-3	few	TRBD2	TRBJ2-1	TGTGCCACGGGACTAGCGGGAGGACTATACAATGAGCAGTTCTTC	CATGLAGGLYNEQFF
TRBV28	-	TRBD1	TRBJ1-5	TGTGCCAGCAGTCTGAGGGGACAGGGGGTAGGTAATCAGCCCCAGCATTTT	CASSLRGQGVGNQPQHF
TRBV6-1	-	TRBD2	TRBJ2-1	TGTGCCAGCAGTTCCGGGACTAGCGGATACAATGAGCAGTTCTTC	CASSSGTSGYNEQFF